The 23 T cell receptor beta chains below all came from one sample that was sequenced in a study of blood T cell repertoires in COVID-19. The table came from immunoSEQ multiplex PCR; TCRdb's copy has only in-frame clones and leaves some out. The sample lists around 400,000 clones; around 87% were seen once. Sequenced: peripheral blood. The source of these receptors is a woman aged 55-69 years with COVID-19, enrolled during active disease.

The V gene is TRBV18, the J gene TRBJ1-5; D is perhaps TRBD1 (5 bases). The V gene's germline CDR1 is KGHSH and CDR2 LQKENI. CDR3 size: 16 residues. Deletions cut 1 base from V and 4 bases from J, with 14 bases between. Written as DNA, the CDR3 is TGTGCCAGCTCACCACGACAGCGAGATGGAAATCAGCCCCAGCATTTT. Residues: CASSPRQRDGNQPQHF.

The rearrangement joins TRBV5-1 to TRBJ1-1; 8 bases agree with TRBD1. This CDR3 comprises 19 residues. Per germline, CDR1 SGHRS and CDR2 YFSETQ. V lost 0 bases and J lost 0; bases outside the gene matches: 13. The CDR3 region has the DNA TGCGCCAGCAGCTTGGGGCGGACAGGGTCTCTAAGGGTGAACACTGAAGCTTTCTTT. As protein: CASSLGRTGSLRVNTEAFF.

Concerning this clone: Other DNA sequences in this sample translate to the same CDR3. The V call is TRBV9, the J call TRBJ2-5, with unresolved D. Per the germline V gene, CDR1 is SGDLS and CDR2 is YYNGEE. This CDR3 region has 13 residues. With 0 bases removed from V and 4 bases from J, the gap between germline ends came to 7 bases. The CDR3 loop reads CASSVALLETQYF. The CDR3 nucleotides are TGTGCCAGCAGCGTAGCCCTTCTAGAGACCCAGTACTTC.

This chain connects TRBV18 to TRBJ1-1; 8 bases line up with TRBD1. The length of the CDR3 is 15 residues. The germline CDR1 and CDR2 sequences are KGHSH and LQKENI. The J segment lost 1 base and the V segment lost 4 bases, leaving 5 bases of the junction unmatched. This chain's CDR3 is CASSRSGQGNTEAFF. The CDR3 bases are TGTGCCAGCTCACGAAGTGGACAGGGGAACACTGAAGCTTTCTTT.

This clone was picked up a small number of times. J is TRBJ2-1 and V is TRBV2, with TRBD2 as a possible D gene (6 bases). Trimming took off 6 bases at V and 4 bases at J, with 10 bases between the two ends. This CDR3 has 13 residues. Germline lookup yields CDR1 SNHLY and CDR2 FYNNEI. The CDR3 nucleotides read TGTGCCAGCAGGGGGACTTTATACAATGAGCAGTTCTTC. Its protein is CASRGTLYNEQFF.

The chain's CDR3 is CASSQSRTGALYTEAFF. CDR3 nucleotide sequence: TGTGCCAGCAGCCAAAGTCGGACAGGGGCCTTATACACTGAAGCTTTCTTT. The chain recombines TRBV4-2 with TRBJ1-1; 9 bases match TRBD1. The CDR3 contains 17 residues. V lost 2 bases to trimming and J lost 3 bases; unmatched junction nucleotides: 10. Germline V gene sequence: CDR1 LGHNA, CDR2 YNFKEQ.

The chain links TRBV5-6 to TRBJ1-1; perhaps TRBD1 as D (5 bases). Trimming took off 2 bases at V and 5 bases at J, with 19 bases between the two ends. The V gene's germline CDR1 is SGHDT and CDR2 YYEEEE. The CDR3 is made up of 16 amino acids. The CDR3 sequence is CASSFRPTPGWTEAFF. CDR3 sequence (DNA): TGTGCCAGCAGCTTTCGTCCCACCCCAGGGTGGACTGAAGCTTTCTTT.

This chain links TRBV5-1 with TRBJ1-6; the D gene is possibly TRBD1 (6 bases). V lost 4 bases and J lost 10, with 21 bases in between. This CDR3 contains 16 residues. Germline V gives CDR1 SGHRS, CDR2 YFSETQ. Here the CDR3 reads CASSQGQSRISSPLHF. CDR3 bases: TGCGCCAGCAGCCAAGGACAGTCCAGAATATCGTCACCCCTCCACTTT.

The CDR3 region is CASSQVVGGQNSNQPQHF. The CDR3 DNA follows: TGCGCCAGCAGCCAAGTGGTGGGTGGACAGAACTCCAATCAGCCCCAGCATTTT. The chain has TRBV4-1 and TRBJ1-5; tentative D call: TRBD1 (6 bases). The V and J ends lost 1 base and 3 bases respectively, with 19 bases between them. The CDR3 covers 18 residues. Germline CDR1 is MGHRA and CDR2 is YSYEKL.

The rearrangement joins TRBV7-9 to TRBJ2-3, with 11 bases matching TRBD2. J lost 2 bases, V lost 7 bases, and 5 bases had no gene match. Germline V CDR1 and CDR2: SEHNR, FQNEAQ (reference sequence). CDR3 length: 15 residues. Written as DNA, the CDR3 is TGTGCCAGCATCCTAGCGGGGGGTTCCACAGATACGCAGTATTTT. Translating it yields CASILAGGSTDTQYF.

The chain uses TRBV19 and TRBJ2-7; 9 bases are a match to TRBD1. The germline CDR1 and CDR2 sequences are LNHDA and SQIVND (reference sequence). After removal of 4 bases from V and 5 bases from J, the junction contained 15 bases not matched to a gene. The CDR3 consists of 17 residues. The CDR3 reads CASSKTVWGQGRHEQYF. CDR3 bases: TGTGCCAGTAGTAAGACAGTATGGGGACAGGGACGCCACGAGCAGTACTTC.

This rearrangement joins TRBV28 to TRBJ2-1; 7 bases match TRBD2. The CDR3 runs 15 residues. Trimming took 8 bases from V and 6 from J; bases not matched to a gene: 13. Germline CDR1 and CDR2: MDHEN and SYDVKM. The CDR3 DNA reads as TGTGCCAGCTCTCAGGGCGGGGGAAAAGGCAATGAGCAGTTCTTC. Translating it yields CASSQGGGKGNEQFF.

The chain uses TRBV24-1 and TRBJ2-2; 10 nucleotides agree with TRBD1. The CDR3 has 14 amino acids. The V and J ends lost 5 bases and 7 bases, in that order; junction bases with no gene match: 3. The germline gives CDR1 KGHDR, CDR2 SFDVKD. In DNA, the CDR3 is TGTGCCACCAGTGGACAGGGGGCCGGCGGGGAGCTGTTTTTT. Protein: CATSGQGAGGELFF.

The rearrangement uses TRBV5-1 and TRBJ2-5, with D perhaps matching TRBD1 (6 bases). V dropped 0 bases and J dropped 1 base, with 7 bases sitting between them. The germline V gene encodes CDR1 SGHRS and CDR2 YFSETQ. The CDR3 has 14 residues. CDR3: CASSLEQGQETQYF. The CDR3 DNA sequence: TGCGCCAGCAGCTTGGAACAGGGCCAAGAGACCCAGTACTTC.

A single count supports this clone. V and J are TRBV6-6 and TRBJ2-5, with a tentative D call TRBD1 (6 bases). Germline lookup yields CDR1 MNHNY and CDR2 SVGAGI (reference sequence). V was cut by 0 bases and J by 6 bases, with 11 bases left in between. The CDR3 is 14 amino acids. The CDR3 nucleotides read TGTGCCAGCAGTTACTCGGAACAGGGAAAGACCCAGTACTTC. Amino acid sequence: CASSYSEQGKTQYF.

The chain carries TRBV28 and TRBJ2-2; maybe TRBD2 (5 bases). Germline V lookup: CDR1 MDHEN, CDR2 SYDVKM. Trimming pared 5 bases from V and 3 bases from J, leaving 16 bases between. The length of the CDR3 is 16 residues. CDR3 in amino acids: CASSPMPSHHTGELFF. In nucleotides, the CDR3 is TGTGCCAGCAGTCCCATGCCTAGCCATCACACCGGGGAGCTGTTTTTT.

The chain employs TRBV28 and TRBJ2-7; D is ambiguous. Per the germline V gene, CDR1 is MDHEN and CDR2 is SYDVKM. The length of the CDR3 is 18 residues. Trimming took off 1 base at V and 0 bases at J, with 19 bases between the two ends. The CDR3 nucleotides read TGTGCCAGCAGTTTATACATTTCGCTTCAGCCAGGCTCCTACGAGCAGTACTTC. Translated, it gives CASSLYISLQPGSYEQYF.

The V call is TRBV7-3, the J call TRBJ2-7; D possibly corresponds to TRBD1 (6 bases). Germline CDR1 SGHTA, CDR2 FQGTGA. V lost 6 bases and J lost 4, with 16 bases in between. This CDR3 region has 14 residues. The CDR3: CASSFSDRSYEQYF. DNA of the CDR3: TGTGCCAGCAGTTTTTCGGACAGAAGTTACGAGCAGTACTTC.

J is TRBJ1-3 and V is TRBV6-5, with TRBD1 matching over 8 bases. The V and J ends lost 8 bases and 5 bases, in that order; junction bases with no gene match: 5. The CDR3 runs 13 residues. The germline CDR1 and CDR2 sequences are MNHEY and SVGAGI. CDR3 nucleotides: TGTGCCAGCGATACAGGGGGTCGAAACACCATATATTTT. Its protein is CASDTGGRNTIYF.

The table lists this clone with a count of one. The rearrangement uses TRBV6-6 and TRBJ2-1; D might be TRBD1 (6 bases). Per germline, CDR1 MNHNY and CDR2 SVGAGI (reference sequence). Trimming removed 2 bases from V and 5 bases from J, with 13 bases in between. This CDR3 comprises 15 residues. CDR3 nucleotide sequence: TGTGCCAGCAGTTACCGGTCGACAGGTGACAATGAGCAGTTCTTC. Its translation is CASSYRSTGDNEQFF.

The chain employs TRBV5-1 and TRBJ1-1; 10 nucleotides match TRBD1. The germline V gene encodes CDR1 SGHRS and CDR2 YFSETQ. The CDR3 sequence is 16 residues long. V lost 3 bases, J lost 6 bases, and 11 bases stayed unmatched. The CDR3 loop reads CASSYGDRGWKAEAFF. As DNA, the CDR3 is TGCGCCAGCAGCTACGGGGACAGGGGCTGGAAGGCTGAAGCTTTCTTT.

V usage is TRBV15 and J usage is TRBJ2-2; 7 nucleotides match TRBD1. Germline lookup yields CDR1 LNHNV and CDR2 YYDKDF (reference sequence). CDR3 length: 17 residues. V shed 2 bases, J shed 3 bases, and the junction held 9 bases outside the gene matches. The CDR3 loop reads CATSRKEGAVDTGELFF. CDR3 coding DNA: TGTGCCACCAGCAGAAAAGAGGGGGCGGTGGACACCGGGGAGCTGTTTTTT.

This sequence joins TRBV7-8 and TRBJ1-4, with D perhaps TRBD1 (6 bases). V lost 1 base and J 6 bases, leaving 12 bases between the germline ends. CDR1 SGHVS and CDR2 FQNEAQ come from the germline V gene. The CDR3 loop spans 15 amino acids. In DNA form, the CDR3 reads TGTGCCAGCAGCTTAGGCTGGGGGCAGGATGAAAAACTGTTTTTT. This encodes CASSLGWGQDEKLFF.